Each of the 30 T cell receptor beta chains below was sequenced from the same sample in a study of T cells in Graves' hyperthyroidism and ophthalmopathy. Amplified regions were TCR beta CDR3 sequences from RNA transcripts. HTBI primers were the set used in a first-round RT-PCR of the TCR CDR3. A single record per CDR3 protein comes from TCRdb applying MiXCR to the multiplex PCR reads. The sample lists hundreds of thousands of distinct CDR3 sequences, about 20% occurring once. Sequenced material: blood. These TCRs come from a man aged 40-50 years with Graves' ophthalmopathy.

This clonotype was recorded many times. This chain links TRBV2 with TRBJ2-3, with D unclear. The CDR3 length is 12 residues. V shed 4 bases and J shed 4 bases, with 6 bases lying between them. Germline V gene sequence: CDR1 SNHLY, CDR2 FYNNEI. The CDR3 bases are TGTGCCAGCAGTGGGTTCGCAGATACGCAGTATTTT. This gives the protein CASSGFADTQYF.

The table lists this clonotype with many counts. CDR3: CASSPWTGRKTQYF. CDR3 nucleotides: TGTGCCAGCAGCCCCTGGACAGGGCGAAAGACCCAGTACTTC. The rearrangement joins TRBV3-1 to TRBJ2-5, with 8 bases fitting TRBD1. This CDR3 comprises 14 residues. Per the germline V gene, CDR1 is LGHDT and CDR2 is YNNKEL (reference sequence). With 4 bases clipped from V and 6 bases from J, the junction kept 7 bases outside the gene matches.

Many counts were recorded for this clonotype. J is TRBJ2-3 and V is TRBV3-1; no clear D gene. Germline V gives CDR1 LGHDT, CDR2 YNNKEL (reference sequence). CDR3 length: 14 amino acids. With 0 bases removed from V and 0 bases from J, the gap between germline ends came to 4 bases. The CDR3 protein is CASSQEGSTDTQYF. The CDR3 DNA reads TGTGCCAGCAGCCAAGAAGGTAGCACAGATACGCAGTATTTT.

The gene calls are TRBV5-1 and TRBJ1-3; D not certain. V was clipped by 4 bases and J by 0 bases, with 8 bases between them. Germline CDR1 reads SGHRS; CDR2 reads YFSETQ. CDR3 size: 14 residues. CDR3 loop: CASSPTRSGNTIYF. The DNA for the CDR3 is TGCGCCAGCAGCCCGACACGCTCTGGAAACACCATATATTTT.

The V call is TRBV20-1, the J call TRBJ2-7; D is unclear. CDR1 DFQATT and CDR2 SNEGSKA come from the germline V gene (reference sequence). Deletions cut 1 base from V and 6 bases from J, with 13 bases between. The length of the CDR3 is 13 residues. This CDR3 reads CSARGTGGLEQYF. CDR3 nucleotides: TGCAGTGCTAGAGGCACCGGCGGTCTCGAGCAGTACTTC.

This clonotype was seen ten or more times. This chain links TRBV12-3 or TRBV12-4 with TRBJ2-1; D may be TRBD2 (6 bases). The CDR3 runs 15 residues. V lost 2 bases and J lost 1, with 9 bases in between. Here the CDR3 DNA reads TGTGCCAGCAGTTTAAGACTAGGGTCCTACAATGAGCAGTTCTTC. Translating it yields CASSLRLGSYNEQFF.

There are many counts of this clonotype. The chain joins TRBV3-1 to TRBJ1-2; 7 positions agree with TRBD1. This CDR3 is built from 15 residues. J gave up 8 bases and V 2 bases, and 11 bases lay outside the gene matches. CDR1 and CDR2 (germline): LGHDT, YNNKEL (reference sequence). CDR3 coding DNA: TGTGCCAGCAGCCAACAAAGACAGGGATTGGACGGCTACACCTTC. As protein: CASSQQRQGLDGYTF.

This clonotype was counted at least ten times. The CDR3 loop is CSAEVDTMSYEQYF. As DNA, the CDR3 is TGCAGTGCTGAGGTGGACACTATGTCCTACGAGCAGTACTTC. The gene calls are TRBV20-1 and TRBJ2-7; the D gene is possibly TRBD1 (5 bases). Germline CDR1 is DFQATT and CDR2 is SNEGSKA (reference sequence). CDR3 length: 14 amino acids. Deletions cut 5 bases from V and 1 base from J, with 15 bases between.

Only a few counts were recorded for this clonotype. This CDR3 reads CSVEGTAKNIQYF. CDR3 coding DNA: TGCAGCGTTGAAGGGACAGCCAAAAACATTCAGTACTTC. V and J are TRBV29-1 and TRBJ2-4, with unresolved D. The CDR3 is made up of 13 amino acids. Germline-derived CDR1 and CDR2 are SQVTM and ANQGSEA. Trimming stripped 1 base from V and 0 bases from J, with 4 bases between.

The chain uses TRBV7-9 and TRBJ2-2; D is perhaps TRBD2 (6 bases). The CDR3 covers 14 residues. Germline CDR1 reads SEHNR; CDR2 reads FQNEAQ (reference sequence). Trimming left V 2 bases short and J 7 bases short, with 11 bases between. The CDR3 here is CASSLLTSVGELFF. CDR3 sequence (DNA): TGTGCCAGCAGCTTACTGACTAGTGTCGGGGAGCTGTTTTTT.

The CDR3: CASGQGNTEAFF. CDR3 sequence (DNA): TGCGCCAGCGGACAGGGGAACACTGAAGCTTTCTTT. V gene TRBV10-2 combines with J gene TRBJ1-1; 8 bases align to TRBD1. The CDR3 has 12 residues. V was pared by 8 bases and J by 1 base, with 0 bases of the junction left unmatched. From germline, CDR1 is WSHSY and CDR2 SAAADI.

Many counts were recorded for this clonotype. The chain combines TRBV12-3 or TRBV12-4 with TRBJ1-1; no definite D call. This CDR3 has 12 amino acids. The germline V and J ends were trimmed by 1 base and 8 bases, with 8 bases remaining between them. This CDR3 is CASSLGFYEAFF. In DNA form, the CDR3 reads TGTGCCAGCAGTTTAGGGTTTTACGAAGCTTTCTTT.

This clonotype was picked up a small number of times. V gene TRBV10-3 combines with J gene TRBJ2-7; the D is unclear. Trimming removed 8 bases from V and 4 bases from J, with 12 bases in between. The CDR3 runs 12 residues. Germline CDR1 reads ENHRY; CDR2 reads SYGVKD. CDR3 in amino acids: CAIENEVYEQYF. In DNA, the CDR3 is TGTGCCATCGAAAATGAGGTATACGAGCAGTACTTC.

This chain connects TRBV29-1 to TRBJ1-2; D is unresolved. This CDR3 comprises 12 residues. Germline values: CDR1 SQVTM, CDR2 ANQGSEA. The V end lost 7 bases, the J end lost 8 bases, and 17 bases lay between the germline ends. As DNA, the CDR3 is TGCAGCGATTCGTCGAACAGTTACGGCTACACCTTC. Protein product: CSDSSNSYGYTF.

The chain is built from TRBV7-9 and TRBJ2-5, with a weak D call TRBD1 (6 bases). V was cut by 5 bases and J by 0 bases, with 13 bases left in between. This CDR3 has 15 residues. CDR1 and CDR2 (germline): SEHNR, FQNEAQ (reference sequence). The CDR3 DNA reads TGTGCCAGCAGCACAACGGACAGATACCAAGAGACCCAGTACTTC. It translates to CASSTTDRYQETQYF.

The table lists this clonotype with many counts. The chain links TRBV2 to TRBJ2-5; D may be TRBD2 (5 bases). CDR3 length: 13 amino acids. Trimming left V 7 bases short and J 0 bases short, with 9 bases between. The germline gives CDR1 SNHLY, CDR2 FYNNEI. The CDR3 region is CASKRLNQETQYF. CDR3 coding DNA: TGTGCCAGCAAGCGGCTGAACCAAGAGACCCAGTACTTC.

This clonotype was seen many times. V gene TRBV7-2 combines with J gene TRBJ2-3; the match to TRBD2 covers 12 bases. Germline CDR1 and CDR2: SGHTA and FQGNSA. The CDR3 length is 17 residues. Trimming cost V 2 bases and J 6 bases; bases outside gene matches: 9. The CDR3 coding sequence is TGTGCCAGCAGCTTAACCGGGACTAGCGGGCCTCCCGATACGCAGTATTTT. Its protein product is CASSLTGTSGPPDTQYF.

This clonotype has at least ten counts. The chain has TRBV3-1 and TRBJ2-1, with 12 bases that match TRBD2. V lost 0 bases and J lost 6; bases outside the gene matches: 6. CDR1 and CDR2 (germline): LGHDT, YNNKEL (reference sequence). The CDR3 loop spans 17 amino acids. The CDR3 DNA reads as TGTGCCAGCAGCCAAGACCGAGGGACTAGCGGGCTCAATGAGCAGTTCTTC. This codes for CASSQDRGTSGLNEQFF.

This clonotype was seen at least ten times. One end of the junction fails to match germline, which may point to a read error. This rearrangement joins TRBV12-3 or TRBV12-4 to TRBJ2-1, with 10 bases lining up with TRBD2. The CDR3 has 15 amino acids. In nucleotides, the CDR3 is TGTGCCAGCAGTCTAGCTAGCGGGAGAATCGATGAGCAGTTCTTC. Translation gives CASSLASGRIDEQFF.

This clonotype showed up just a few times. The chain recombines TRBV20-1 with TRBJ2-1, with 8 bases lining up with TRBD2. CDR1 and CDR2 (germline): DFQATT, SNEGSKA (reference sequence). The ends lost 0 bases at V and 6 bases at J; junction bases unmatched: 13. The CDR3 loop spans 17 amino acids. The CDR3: CSARDVGLAILSNEQFF. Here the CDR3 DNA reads TGCAGTGCTAGAGATGTCGGACTAGCCATCCTTTCCAATGAGCAGTTCTTC.

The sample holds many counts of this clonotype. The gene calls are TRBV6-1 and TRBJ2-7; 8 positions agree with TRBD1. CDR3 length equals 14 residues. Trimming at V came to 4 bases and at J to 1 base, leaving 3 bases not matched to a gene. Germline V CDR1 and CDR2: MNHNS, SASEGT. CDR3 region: CASSVQGVSYEQYF. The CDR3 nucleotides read TGTGCCAGCAGTGTACAGGGGGTGTCCTACGAGCAGTACTTC.

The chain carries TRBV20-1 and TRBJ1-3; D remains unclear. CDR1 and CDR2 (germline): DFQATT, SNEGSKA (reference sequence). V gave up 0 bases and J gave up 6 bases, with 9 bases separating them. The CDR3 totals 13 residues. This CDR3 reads CSARDPRKNTIYF. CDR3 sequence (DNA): TGCAGTGCTAGAGATCCAAGAAAAAACACCATATATTTT.

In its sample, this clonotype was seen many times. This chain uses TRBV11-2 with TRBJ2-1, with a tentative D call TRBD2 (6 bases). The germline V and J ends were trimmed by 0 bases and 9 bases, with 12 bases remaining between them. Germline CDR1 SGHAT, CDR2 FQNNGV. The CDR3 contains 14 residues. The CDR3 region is CASSLETRHTEQFF. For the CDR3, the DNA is TGTGCCAGCAGCTTAGAGACTAGACACACTGAGCAGTTCTTC. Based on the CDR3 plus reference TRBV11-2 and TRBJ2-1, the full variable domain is EAGVAQSPRYKIIEKRQSVAFWCNPISGHATLYWYQQILGQGPKLLIQFQNNGVVDDSQLPKDRFSAERLKGVDSTLKIQPAKLEDSAVYLCASSLETRHTEQFFGPGTRLTVL.

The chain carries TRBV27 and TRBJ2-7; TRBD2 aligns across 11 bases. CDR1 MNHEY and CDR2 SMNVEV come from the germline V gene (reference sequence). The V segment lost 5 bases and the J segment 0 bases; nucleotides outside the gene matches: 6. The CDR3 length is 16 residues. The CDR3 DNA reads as TGTGCCAGCAGTCAATTAGCGGGAGGGAGCTCCTACGAGCAGTACTTC. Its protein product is CASSQLAGGSSYEQYF.

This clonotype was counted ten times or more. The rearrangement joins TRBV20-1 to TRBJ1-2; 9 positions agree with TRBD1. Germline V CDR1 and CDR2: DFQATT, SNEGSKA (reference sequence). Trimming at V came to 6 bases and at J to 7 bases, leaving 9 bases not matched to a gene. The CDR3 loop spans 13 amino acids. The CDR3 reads CSAERQGEFGYTF. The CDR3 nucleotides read TGCAGTGCAGAGAGACAGGGGGAGTTTGGCTACACCTTC.

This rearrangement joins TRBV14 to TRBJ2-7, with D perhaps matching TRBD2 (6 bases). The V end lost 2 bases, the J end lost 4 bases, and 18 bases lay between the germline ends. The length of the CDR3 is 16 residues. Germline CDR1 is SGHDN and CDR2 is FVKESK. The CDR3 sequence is CASSQTGGKTLYEQYF. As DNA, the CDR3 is TGTGCCAGCAGCCAAACTGGAGGGAAAACTTTGTACGAGCAGTACTTC.

The DNA for the CDR3 is TGCGCCAGCAGAACGCTAGGCAGCGCCTACGAGCAGTACTTC. Protein: CASRTLGSAYEQYF. The rearrangement uses TRBV10-2 and TRBJ2-7, with D unresolved. Germline CDR1 reads WSHSY; CDR2 reads SAAADI. This CDR3 spans 14 amino acids. With 6 bases removed from V and 2 bases from J, the gap between germline ends came to 14 bases.

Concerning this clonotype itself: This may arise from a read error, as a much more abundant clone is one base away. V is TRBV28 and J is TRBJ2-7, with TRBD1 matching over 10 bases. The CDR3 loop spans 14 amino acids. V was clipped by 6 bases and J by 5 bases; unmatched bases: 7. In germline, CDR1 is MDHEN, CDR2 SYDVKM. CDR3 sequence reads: CASSQGTGAHEQYF. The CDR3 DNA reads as TGTGCCAGCAGCCAAGGGACAGGGGCCCACGAGCAGTACTTC.

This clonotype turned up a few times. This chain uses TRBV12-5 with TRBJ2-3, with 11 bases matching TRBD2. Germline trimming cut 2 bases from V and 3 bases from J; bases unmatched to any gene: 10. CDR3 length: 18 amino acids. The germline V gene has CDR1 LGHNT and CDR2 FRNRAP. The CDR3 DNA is TGTGCTAGTGGTTTGTCCCGCTTAGCGGGGGGGCAAACAGATACGCAGTATTTT. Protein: CASGLSRLAGGQTDTQYF.

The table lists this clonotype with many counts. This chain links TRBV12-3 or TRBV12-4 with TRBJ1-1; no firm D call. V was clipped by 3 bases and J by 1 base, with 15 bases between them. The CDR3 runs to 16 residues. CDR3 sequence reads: CASSFRKGRANTEAFF. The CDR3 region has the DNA TGTGCCAGCAGTTTCCGGAAAGGACGGGCGAACACTGAAGCTTTCTTT.